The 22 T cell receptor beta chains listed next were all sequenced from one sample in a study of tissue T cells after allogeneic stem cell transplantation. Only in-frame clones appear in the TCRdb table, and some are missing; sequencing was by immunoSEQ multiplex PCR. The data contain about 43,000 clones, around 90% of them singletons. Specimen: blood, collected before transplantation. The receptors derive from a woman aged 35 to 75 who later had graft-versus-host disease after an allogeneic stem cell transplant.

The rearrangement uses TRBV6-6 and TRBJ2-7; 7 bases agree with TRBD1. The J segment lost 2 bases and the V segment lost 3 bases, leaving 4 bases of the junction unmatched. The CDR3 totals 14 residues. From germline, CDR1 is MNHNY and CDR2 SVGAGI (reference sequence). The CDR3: CASSYGTAAYEQYF. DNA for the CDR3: TGTGCCAGCAGTTATGGGACAGCTGCCTACGAGCAGTACTTC.

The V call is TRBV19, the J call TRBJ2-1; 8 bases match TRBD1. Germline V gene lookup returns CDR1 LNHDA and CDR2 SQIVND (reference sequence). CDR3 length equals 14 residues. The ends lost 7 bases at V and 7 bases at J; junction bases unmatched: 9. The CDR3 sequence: CASNPLDRENEQFF. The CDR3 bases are TGTGCCAGTAACCCCTTGGACAGGGAGAATGAGCAGTTCTTC.

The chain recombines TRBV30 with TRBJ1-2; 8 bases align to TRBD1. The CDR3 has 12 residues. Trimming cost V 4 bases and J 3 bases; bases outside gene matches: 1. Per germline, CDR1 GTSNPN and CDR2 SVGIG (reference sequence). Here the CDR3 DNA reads TGTGCCTGGACGACAGGGGACTATGGCTACACCTTC. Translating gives CAWTTGDYGYTF.

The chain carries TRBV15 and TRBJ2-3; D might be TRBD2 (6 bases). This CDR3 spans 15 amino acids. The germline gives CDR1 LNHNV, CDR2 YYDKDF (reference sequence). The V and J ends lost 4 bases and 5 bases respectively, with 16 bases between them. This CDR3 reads CATSTMPGAGDTQYF. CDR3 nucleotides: TGTGCCACCAGCACCATGCCGGGAGCGGGAGATACGCAGTATTTT.

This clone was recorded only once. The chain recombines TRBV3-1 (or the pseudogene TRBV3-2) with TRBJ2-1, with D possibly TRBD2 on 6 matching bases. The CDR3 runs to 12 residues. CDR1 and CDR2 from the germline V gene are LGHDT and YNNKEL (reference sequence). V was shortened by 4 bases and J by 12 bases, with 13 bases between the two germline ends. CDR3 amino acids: CASSPLEGRQFF. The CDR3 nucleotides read TGTGCCAGCAGCCCCCTGGAGGGGCGGCAGTTCTTC.

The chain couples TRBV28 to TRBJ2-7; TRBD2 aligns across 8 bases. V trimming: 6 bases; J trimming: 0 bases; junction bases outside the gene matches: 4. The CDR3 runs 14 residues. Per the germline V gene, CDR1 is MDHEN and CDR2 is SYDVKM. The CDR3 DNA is TGTGCCAGCAGCAAAGCGGGGGACTCCTACGAGCAGTACTTC. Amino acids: CASSKAGDSYEQYF.

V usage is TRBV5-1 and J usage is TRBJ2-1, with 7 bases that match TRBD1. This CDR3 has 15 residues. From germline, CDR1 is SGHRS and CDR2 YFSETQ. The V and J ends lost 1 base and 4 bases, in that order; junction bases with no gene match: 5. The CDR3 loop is CASSLTDRRYNEQFF. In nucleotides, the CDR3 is TGCGCCAGCAGCTTGACGGACAGGCGTTACAATGAGCAGTTCTTC.

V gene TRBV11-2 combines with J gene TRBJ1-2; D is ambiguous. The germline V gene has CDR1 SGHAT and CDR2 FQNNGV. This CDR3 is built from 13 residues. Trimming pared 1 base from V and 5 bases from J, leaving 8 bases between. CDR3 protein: CASSLVLGYGYTF. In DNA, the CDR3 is TGTGCCAGCAGCTTAGTATTGGGGTATGGCTACACCTTC. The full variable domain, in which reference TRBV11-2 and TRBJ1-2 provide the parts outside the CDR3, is EAGVAQSPRYKIIEKRQSVAFWCNPISGHATLYWYQQILGQGPKLLIQFQNNGVVDDSQLPKDRFSAERLKGVDSTLKIQPAKLEDSAVYLCASSLVLGYGYTFGSGTRLTVV.

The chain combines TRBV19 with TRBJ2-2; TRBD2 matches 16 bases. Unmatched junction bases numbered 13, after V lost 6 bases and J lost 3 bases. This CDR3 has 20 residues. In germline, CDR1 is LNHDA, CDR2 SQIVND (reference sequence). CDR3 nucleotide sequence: TGTGCCAGTAGCAAAAGACTGGGGACTAGCGGGAGGGCGGACACCGGGGAGCTGTTTTTT. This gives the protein CASSKRLGTSGRADTGELFF.

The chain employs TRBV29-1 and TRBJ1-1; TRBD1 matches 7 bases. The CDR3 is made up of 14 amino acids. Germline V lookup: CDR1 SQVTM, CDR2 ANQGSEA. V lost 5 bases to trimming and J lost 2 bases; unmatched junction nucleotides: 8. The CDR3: CSVLPGGINTEAFF. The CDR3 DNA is TGCAGCGTTCTCCCAGGGGGAATTAACACTGAAGCTTTCTTT.

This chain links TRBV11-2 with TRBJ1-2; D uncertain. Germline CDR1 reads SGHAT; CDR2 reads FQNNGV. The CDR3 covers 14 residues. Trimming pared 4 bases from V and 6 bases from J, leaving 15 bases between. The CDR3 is CASSSKAGLDGYTF. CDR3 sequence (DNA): TGTGCCAGCAGCTCAAAGGCCGGGTTGGATGGCTACACCTTC.

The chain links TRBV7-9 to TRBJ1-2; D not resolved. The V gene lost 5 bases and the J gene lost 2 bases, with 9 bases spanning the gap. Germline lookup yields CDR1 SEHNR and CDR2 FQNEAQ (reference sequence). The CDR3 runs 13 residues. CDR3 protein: CASSLDTNYGYTF. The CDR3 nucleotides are TGTGCCAGCAGCCTTGACACAAACTATGGCTACACCTTC.

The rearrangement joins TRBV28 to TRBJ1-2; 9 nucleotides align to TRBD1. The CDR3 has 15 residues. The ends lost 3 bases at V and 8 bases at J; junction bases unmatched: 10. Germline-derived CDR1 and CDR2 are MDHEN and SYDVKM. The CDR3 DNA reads TGTGCCAGCAGTTTGGACAGGGGATGGGTAGAAGGCTACACCTTC. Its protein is CASSLDRGWVEGYTF.

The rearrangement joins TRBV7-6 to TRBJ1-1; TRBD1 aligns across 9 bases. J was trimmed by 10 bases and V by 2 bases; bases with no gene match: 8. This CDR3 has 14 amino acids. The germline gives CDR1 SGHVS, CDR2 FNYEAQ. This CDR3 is CASSLLGTGGGAFF. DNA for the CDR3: TGTGCCAGCAGCTTACTAGGAACAGGGGGCGGAGCTTTCTTT.

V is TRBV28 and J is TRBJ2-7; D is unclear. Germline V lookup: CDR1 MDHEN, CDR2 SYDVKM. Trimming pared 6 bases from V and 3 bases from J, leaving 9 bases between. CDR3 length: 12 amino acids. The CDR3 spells CASSLTLYEQYF. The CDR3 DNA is TGTGCCAGCAGCCTGACACTCTACGAGCAGTACTTC.

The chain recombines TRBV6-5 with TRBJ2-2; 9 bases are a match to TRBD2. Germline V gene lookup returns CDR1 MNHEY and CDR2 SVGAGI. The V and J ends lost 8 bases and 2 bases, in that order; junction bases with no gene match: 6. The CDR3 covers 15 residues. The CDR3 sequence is CASGSLAGNTGELFF. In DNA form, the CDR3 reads TGTGCCAGCGGATCCCTAGCGGGAAACACCGGGGAGCTGTTTTTT.

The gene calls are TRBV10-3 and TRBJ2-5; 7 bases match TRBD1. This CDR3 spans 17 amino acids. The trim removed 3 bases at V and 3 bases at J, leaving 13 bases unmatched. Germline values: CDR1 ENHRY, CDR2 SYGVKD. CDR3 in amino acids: CAISEGGGRRGKETQYF. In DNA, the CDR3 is TGTGCCATCAGTGAAGGGGGCGGAAGGCGAGGGAAAGAGACCCAGTACTTC.

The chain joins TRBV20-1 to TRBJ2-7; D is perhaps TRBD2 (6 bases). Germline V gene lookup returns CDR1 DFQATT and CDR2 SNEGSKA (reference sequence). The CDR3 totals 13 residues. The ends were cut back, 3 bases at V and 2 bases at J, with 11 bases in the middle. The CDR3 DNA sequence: TGCAGTGCTAGTAGGCGGGACCCCTACGAGCAGTACTTC. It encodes CSASRRDPYEQYF.

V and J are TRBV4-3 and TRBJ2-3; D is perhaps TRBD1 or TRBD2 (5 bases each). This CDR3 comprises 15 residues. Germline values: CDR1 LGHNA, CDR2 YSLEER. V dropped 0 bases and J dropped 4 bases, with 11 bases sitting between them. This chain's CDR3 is CASSQDRQGADTQYF. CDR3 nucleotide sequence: TGCGCCAGCAGCCAAGATAGGCAGGGAGCAGATACGCAGTATTTT.

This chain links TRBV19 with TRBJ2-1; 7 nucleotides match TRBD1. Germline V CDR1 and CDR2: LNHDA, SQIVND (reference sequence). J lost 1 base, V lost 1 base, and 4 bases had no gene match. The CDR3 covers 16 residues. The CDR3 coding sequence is TGTGCCAGTAGTATAGTCTGGGACAGTTCCTACAATGAGCAGTTCTTC. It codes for CASSIVWDSSYNEQFF. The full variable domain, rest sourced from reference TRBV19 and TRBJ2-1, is DGGITQSPKYLFRKEGQNVTLSCEQNLNHDAMYWYRQDPGQGLRLIYYSQIVNDFQKGDIAEGYSVSREKKESFPLTVTSAQKNPTAFYLCASSIVWDSSYNEQFFGPGTRLTVL.

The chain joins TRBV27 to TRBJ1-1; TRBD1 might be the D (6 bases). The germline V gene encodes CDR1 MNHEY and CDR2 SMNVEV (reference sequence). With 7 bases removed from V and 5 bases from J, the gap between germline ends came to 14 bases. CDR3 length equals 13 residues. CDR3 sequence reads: CASKGEMRTEAFF. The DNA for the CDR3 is TGTGCCAGCAAGGGGGAGATGAGGACTGAAGCTTTCTTT.

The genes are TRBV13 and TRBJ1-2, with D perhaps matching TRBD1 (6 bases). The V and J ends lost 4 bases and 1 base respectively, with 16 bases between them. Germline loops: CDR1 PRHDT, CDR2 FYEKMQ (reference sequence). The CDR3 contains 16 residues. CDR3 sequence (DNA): TGTGCCAGCAGCTCACCAGGGGTGGGGGGTAACTATGGCTACACCTTC. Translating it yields CASSSPGVGGNYGYTF. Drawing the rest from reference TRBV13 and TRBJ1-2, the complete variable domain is AAGVIQSPRHLIKEKRETATLKCYPIPRHDTVYWYQQGPGQDPQFLISFYEKMQSDKGSIPDRFSAQQFSDYHSELNMSSLELGDSALYFCASSSPGVGGNYGYTFGSGTRLTVV.